The source of this T cell receptor (beta chain) is a study of Graves' ophthalmopathy and Graves' hyperthyroidism. Symptoms, serum thyroxine and TRAb, thyroid ultrasound, and orbital computed tomography formed the diagnostic basis. The TCR beta CDR3 regions underwent amplification from RNA transcripts. The authors performed first-round RT-PCR with HTBI primers and then a second-round multiplex PCR. TCRdb called the multiplex PCR reads again in MiXCR, with one record for every CDR3 protein. The sample contains around 670,000 distinct CDR3 sequences, roughly 40% of which appear only once. In this sample, this clonotype turned up once. V was clipped by 6 bases and J by 1 base; unmatched bases: 10. Germline V CDR1 and CDR2: SNHLY, FYNNEI. The CDR3 is made up of 16 amino acids.

This chain uses TRBV2 with TRBJ1-2; TRBD1 matches 8 bases. The material sequenced was peripheral blood. The TCR sequence derives from an adult man with Graves' ophthalmopathy. The CDR3 spells CASSSRRTGLNYGYTF. The CDR3 DNA is TGTGCCAGCAGCTCCCGCCGGACAGGGCTTAACTATGGCTACACCTTC. Looking up the rest from reference TRBV2 and TRBJ1-2 gives the full variable domain: EPEVTQTPSHQVTQMGQEVILRCVPISNHLYFYWYRQILGQKVEFLVSFYNNEISEKSEIFDDQFSVERPDGSNFTLKIRSTKLEDSAMYFCASSSRRTGLNYGYTFGSGTRLTVV.